The 3 T cell receptor beta chains reported below all come from one sample, sequenced in a study of cytomegalovirus exposure and HLA in healthy donors. PCR primers comprised 60 Vbeta and 13 Jbeta primers. Here immunoSEQ multiplex PCR was the method, and the copy in TCRdb shows in-frame clones only, minus some. Of around 220,000 clones listed, roughly 80% are singletons. The material sequenced was PBMCs. The receptors come from a girl between 10 and 17 years old in good health and CMV-seronegative.

J is TRBJ2-2 and V is TRBV7-2; 9 positions match TRBD2. J gave up 3 bases and V 1 base, and 3 bases lay outside the gene matches. Germline lookup yields CDR1 SGHTA and CDR2 FQGNSA. The CDR3 has 16 residues. This CDR3 is CASSLGRGGDTGELFF. The CDR3 coding sequence is TGTGCCAGCAGCTTAGGGCGGGGGGGGGACACCGGGGAGCTGTTTTTT.

The V call is TRBV2, the J call TRBJ1-4; 11 bases agree with TRBD1. J gave up 8 bases and V 5 bases, and 4 bases lay outside the gene matches. This CDR3 is 14 amino acids long. The germline CDR1 and CDR2 sequences are SNHLY and FYNNEI. This chain's CDR3 is CASSTDRGQEKLFF. The CDR3 DNA is TGTGCCAGCAGTACGGACAGGGGGCAAGAAAAACTGTTTTTT.

The chain recombines TRBV10-1 with TRBJ2-7; D possibly corresponds to TRBD1 (6 bases). The CDR3 is 13 residues long. Trimming removed 2 bases from V and 6 bases from J, with 11 bases in between. Germline CDR1 and CDR2: WNHNN and SYGVQD (reference sequence). The CDR3 is CASSERGSCEQYF. The CDR3 nucleotides read TGCGCCAGCAGTGAGAGGGGGTCGTGCGAGCAGTACTTC.